A single T cell receptor (beta chain) is shown here with its context. The antigen remains undetermined. Arm-PCR of CDR3 regions and iRepertoire HTBI primers were the basis on which TCR beta libraries were built. MiXCR, run by TCRdb on the multiplex PCR reads, gives a single entry per CDR3 protein. The sample carries about 320,000 distinct CDR3 sequences, more than 15% recorded once. The data derive from a study of regulatory T cells in long-lasting Graves disease. Time point noted: newly diagnosed GD, antithyroid drugs for less than 3 months. PBMCs were the source of the RNA used for TCR sequencing. An approximately 10-milliliter sample of peripheral blood was drawn into EDTA tubes. Study results and limitations: The study found lower TCR diversity in persistent Graves' patients than in newly diagnosed ones. Persistent disease was characterized by preferential usage of TRBV28, TRBJ1-2 and TRBJ2-5.

Germline V CDR1 and CDR2: SGHDT, YYEEEE. The ends lost 4 bases at V and 5 bases at J; junction bases unmatched: 11. The CDR3 runs 16 residues. The source material was peripheral blood mononuclear cells (PBMCs), sampled at new diagnosis, from a patient treated with antithyroid drugs. The V gene is TRBV5-6, the J gene TRBJ1-5, with 8 bases fitting TRBD1. This receptor was taken from a female donor with Graves disease. The CDR3 nucleotides read TGTGCCAGCAGCCATTACGTGGACAGGGTGTATCAGCCCCAGCATTTT. Its protein is CASSHYVDRVYQPQHF.